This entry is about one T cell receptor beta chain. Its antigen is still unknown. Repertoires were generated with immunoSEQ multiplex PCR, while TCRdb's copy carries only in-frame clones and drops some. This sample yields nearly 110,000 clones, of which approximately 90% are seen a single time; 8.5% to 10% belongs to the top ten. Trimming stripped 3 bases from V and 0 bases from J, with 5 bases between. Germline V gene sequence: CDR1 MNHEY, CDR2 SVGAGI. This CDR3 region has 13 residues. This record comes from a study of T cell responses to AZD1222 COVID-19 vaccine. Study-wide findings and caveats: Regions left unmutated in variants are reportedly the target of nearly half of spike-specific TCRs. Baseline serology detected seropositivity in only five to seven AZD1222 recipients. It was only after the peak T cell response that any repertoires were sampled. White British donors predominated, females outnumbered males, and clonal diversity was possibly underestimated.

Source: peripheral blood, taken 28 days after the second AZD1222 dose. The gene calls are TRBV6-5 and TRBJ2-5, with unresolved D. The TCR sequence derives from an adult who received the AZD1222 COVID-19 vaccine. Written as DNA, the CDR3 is TGTGCCAGCAGTTATAGACACCAAGAGACCCAGTACTTC. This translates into CASSYRHQETQYF.